This T cell receptor beta chain is from a study of blood T cell repertoires in COVID-19. There are a few counts of this clone. Other nucleotide sequences in the sample specify the same CDR3. CDR3 length equals 14 residues. Germline V gene lookup returns CDR1 LGHDT and CDR2 YNNKEL (reference sequence). V lost 4 bases to trimming and J lost 1 base, with 5 bases between them. Profiling relied on immunoSEQ multiplex PCR, and the TCRdb table lists in-frame clones only, not all of them. The sample records about 300,000 clones, 80% to 90% being singletons. The sequence was obtained from a woman aged 45-60 years with acute or convalescent COVID-19. Sequenced material: peripheral blood. The J gene is TRBJ2-6, the V gene TRBV3-1 (or the pseudogene TRBV3-2), with D unresolved. The CDR3 nucleotides are TGTGCCAGCAGCCCTTATTCTGGGGCCAACGTCCTGACTTTC. Translating gives CASSPYSGANVLTF.